This T cell receptor beta chain was sequenced in a study of beta chain features in type 1 diabetes. Broader study findings: Patients with type 1 diabetes carried fewer insertions and had more deletions at their VDJ junctions.

A remark on this clone: The antigen remains undetermined.

The ends lost 0 bases at V and 1 base at J; junction bases unmatched: 3. The CDR3 spans 16 residues. CDR1 is SGDLS and CDR2 is YYNGEE in the germline V gene. The investigators reverse transcribed all of the isolated RNA, so they sequenced expressed TCRB transcripts. Clones were sequenced by immunoSEQ multiplex PCR, and TCRdb holds only the in-frame ones, with some missing. This table has around 430,000 clones, 30% appearing once. The sequence was obtained from a man aged 18 to 29 in good health. The sequenced sample consisted of naive CD4+ T cells from blood. The chain joins TRBV9 to TRBJ2-4, with 8 bases aligning to TRBD1. The CDR3 bases are TGTGCCAGCAGCGTAGGGACAGGGATGGCCAAAAACATTCAGTACTTC. Protein sequence: CASSVGTGMAKNIQYF.